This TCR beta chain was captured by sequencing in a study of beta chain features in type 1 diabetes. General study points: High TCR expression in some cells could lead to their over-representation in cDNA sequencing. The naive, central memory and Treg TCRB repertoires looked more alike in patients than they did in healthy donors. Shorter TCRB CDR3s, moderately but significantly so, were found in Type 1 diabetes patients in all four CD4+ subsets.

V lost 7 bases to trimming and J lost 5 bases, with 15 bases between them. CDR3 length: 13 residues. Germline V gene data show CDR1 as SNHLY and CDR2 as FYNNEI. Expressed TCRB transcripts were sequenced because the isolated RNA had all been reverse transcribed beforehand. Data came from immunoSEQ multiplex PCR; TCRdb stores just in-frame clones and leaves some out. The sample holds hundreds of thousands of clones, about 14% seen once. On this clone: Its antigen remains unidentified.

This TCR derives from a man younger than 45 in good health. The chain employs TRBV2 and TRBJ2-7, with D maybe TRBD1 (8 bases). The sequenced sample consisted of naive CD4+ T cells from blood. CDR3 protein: CASTHRGGNEQYF. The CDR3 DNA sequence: TGTGCCAGCACGCACAGGGGGGGAAACGAGCAGTACTTC.